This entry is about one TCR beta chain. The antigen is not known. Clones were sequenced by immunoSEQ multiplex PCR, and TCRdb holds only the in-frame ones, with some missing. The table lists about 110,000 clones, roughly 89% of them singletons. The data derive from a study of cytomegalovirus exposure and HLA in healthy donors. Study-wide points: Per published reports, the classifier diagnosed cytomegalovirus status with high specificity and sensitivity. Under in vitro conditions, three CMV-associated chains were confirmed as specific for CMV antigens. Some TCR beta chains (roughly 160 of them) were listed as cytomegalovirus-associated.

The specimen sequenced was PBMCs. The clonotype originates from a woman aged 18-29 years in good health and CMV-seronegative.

The CDR3 here is CALAYTEAFF. CDR3 sequence (DNA): TGTGCCCTTGCGTACACTGAAGCTTTCTTT. This rearrangement joins TRBV30 to TRBJ1-1, with D unclear. V was shortened by 8 bases and J by 3 bases, with 7 bases between the two germline ends. This CDR3 is 10 amino acids long. CDR1 is GTSNPN, CDR2 SVGIG, per germline (reference sequence).